A single count supports the clone carrying this T cell receptor (beta chain). The CD8+ and CD4+ T cells were negatively isolated, with the TEMRA cells enriched by FACS. This sample is drawn from a study of CD8 T cells in Susac syndrome. Random hexamers primed reverse transcription of about 0.5 to 1 ug RNA. TCRdb re-analysed the immunoSEQ multiplex PCR reads in MiXCR, keeping a single row per CDR3 protein. The sample carries more than 200,000 distinct CDR3 sequences, about 94% recorded once. The CDR3 contains 16 residues. V lost 2 bases and J 0 bases, leaving 10 bases between the germline ends. Germline CDR1 SEHNR, CDR2 FQNEAQ (reference sequence).

Source material: CD4+ T cells from PBMCs. The chain is built from TRBV7-9 and TRBJ2-2; maybe TRBD1 (6 bases). The TCR originated in a human donor with Susac syndrome. CDR3: CASSLRDTANTGELFF. The CDR3 DNA follows: TGTGCCAGCAGCTTACGGGACACTGCGAACACCGGGGAGCTGTTTTTT. Drawing the rest from reference TRBV7-9 and TRBJ2-2, the complete variable domain is DTGVSQNPRHKITKRGQNVTFRCDPISEHNRLYWYRQTLGQGPEFLTYFQNEAQLEKSRLLSDRFSAERPKGSFSTLEIQRTEQGDSAMYLCASSLRDTANTGELFFGEGSRLTVL.